The clone carrying this T cell receptor (beta chain) was seen more than once but under ten times. In the original analysis: Amplified reference gene primers provided the basis for estimating nucleated cell counts. Data came from immunoSEQ multiplex PCR; TCRdb stores just in-frame clones and leaves some out. That table furnishes V, J and clone size, whereas the DNA furnished D and trimming. The data hold 140,000 to 150,000 clones, with 80% to 90% observed a single time. Germline assignment: CDR1 MDHEN and CDR2 SYDVKM. V was cut by 7 bases and J by 6 bases, with 24 bases left in between. The CDR3 runs 16 residues. The sample originates from a study of blood T cell repertoires in COVID-19. Study information: Sites across the United States, Italy and Spain contributed samples from acute and convalescent COVID-19. PBMCs, B-cell-depleted T cells, or T cells were the source of the cDNA or gDNA that made up the material.

This chain uses TRBV28 with TRBJ1-1; unclear D gene. Sequenced input: peripheral blood. This receptor was taken from a woman in her sixties or seventies with active COVID-19. CDR3 amino acids: CASTVSRGLLRSEAFF. As DNA, the CDR3 is TGTGCCAGCACGGTCTCCCGGGGTTTGCTCCGCTCTGAAGCTTTCTTT.